The present T cell receptor (beta chain) was sequenced within a study of blood T cell repertoires in COVID-19. Looking at the study overall: COVID-19 samples collected from the United States, Italy and Spain covered acute and convalescent phases. Sources were T cells, B-cell-depleted T cells, or PBMCs; the material itself was cDNA or gDNA.

Assay used: immunoSEQ multiplex PCR; TCRdb lists only in-frame clones, some missing. Of about 460,000 clones in the sample, approximately 91% are singletons; the top ten hold 8% to 9.5%. V shed 5 bases and J shed 0 bases, with 8 bases lying between them. There are 15 residues in the CDR3. CDR1 and CDR2 (germline): SGHAT, FQNNGV. The sequence derives from a woman aged 55 to 70 who had recovered from COVID-19. The chain joins TRBV11-2 to TRBJ2-6, with D maybe TRBD1 (5 bases). Sequences were obtained from PBMCs or T cells enriched from blood (not recorded which). CDR3: CASSLDSSGANVLTF. Written as DNA, the CDR3 is TGTGCCAGCAGCCTCGACAGCTCTGGGGCCAACGTCCTGACTTTC.